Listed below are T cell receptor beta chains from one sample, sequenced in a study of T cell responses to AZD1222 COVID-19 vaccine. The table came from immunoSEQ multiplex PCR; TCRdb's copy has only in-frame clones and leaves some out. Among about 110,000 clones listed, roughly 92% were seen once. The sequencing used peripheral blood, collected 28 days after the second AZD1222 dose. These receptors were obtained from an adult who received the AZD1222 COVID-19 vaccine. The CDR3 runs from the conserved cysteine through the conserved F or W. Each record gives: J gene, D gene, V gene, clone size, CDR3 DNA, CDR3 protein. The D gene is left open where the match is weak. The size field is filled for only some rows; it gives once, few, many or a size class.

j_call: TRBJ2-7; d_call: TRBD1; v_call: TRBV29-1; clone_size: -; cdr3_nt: TGCAGCGTTGGGGGACGGGACAGCTCCTACGAGCAGTACTTC; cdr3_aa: CSVGGRDSSYEQYF
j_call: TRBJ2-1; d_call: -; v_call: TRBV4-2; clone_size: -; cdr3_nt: TGTGCCAGCAGCCAAGCCCCAGTAAGCTCCTACAATGAGCAGTTCTTC; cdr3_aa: CASSQAPVSSYNEQFF
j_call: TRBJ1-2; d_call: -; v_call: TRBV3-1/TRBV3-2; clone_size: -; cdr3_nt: TGTGCCAGCAGCCAAGGTTTGGATGGACGGAACTTC; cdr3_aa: CASSQGLDGRNF
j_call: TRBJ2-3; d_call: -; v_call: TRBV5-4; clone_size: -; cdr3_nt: TGTGCCAGCAGCTTTGGGTCTCCAGATACGCAGTATTTT; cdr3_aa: CASSFGSPDTQYF
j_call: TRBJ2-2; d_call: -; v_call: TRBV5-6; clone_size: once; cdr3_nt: TGTGCCAGCAGCTTGACCTTTTCCGGGGAGCTGTTTTTT; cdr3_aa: CASSLTFSGELFF
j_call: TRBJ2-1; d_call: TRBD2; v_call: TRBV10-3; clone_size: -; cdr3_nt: TGTGCCATCAGTGGACTAGCGGGGGGAGGTTACAATGAGCAGTTCTTC; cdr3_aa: CAISGLAGGGYNEQFF
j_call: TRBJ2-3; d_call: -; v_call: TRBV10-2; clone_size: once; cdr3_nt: TGCGCCAGCAGTGAGGGGGGCCAGGGGATTCGGGATACGCAGTATTTT; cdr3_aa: CASSEGGQGIRDTQYF
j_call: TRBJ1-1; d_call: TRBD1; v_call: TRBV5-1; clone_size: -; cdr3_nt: TGCGCCAGCAGCCCGGGACAGGGGGTTGGGTACGCTTTCTTT; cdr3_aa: CASSPGQGVGYAFF
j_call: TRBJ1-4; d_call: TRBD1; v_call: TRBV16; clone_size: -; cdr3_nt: TGTGCCAGCAGCCCAACAGGGGGCACTAATGAAAAACTGTTTTTT; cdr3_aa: CASSPTGGTNEKLFF
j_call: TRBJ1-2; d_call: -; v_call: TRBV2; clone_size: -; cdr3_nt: TGTGCCAGCAAGCAGGAAGGATCCGACTACACCTTC; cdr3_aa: CASKQEGSDYTF
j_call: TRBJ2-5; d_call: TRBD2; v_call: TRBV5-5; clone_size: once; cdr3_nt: TGTGCCAGCAGAGGCGGGGGGGCATGGGAGACCCAGTACTTC; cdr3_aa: CASRGGGAWETQYF
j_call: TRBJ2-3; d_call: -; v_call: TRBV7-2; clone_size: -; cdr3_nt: TGTGCCAGCAGCTTAACGGACATTTCTCAGTATTTT; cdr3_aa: CASSLTDISQYF
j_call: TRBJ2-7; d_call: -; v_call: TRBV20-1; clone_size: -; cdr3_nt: TGCAGTGCTAGTCCGGACCGGGACTACGAGCAGTACTTC; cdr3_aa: CSASPDRDYEQYF
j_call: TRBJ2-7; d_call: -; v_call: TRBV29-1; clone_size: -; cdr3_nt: TGCAGCGTTGAGTTCAGGGGAACTCCCTACGAGCAGTACTTC; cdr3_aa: CSVEFRGTPYEQYF
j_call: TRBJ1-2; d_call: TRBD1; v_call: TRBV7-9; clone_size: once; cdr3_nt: TGTGCCAGCAGCTTAGTCACAGGGGGGTATGGCTACACCTTC; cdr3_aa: CASSLVTGGYGYTF